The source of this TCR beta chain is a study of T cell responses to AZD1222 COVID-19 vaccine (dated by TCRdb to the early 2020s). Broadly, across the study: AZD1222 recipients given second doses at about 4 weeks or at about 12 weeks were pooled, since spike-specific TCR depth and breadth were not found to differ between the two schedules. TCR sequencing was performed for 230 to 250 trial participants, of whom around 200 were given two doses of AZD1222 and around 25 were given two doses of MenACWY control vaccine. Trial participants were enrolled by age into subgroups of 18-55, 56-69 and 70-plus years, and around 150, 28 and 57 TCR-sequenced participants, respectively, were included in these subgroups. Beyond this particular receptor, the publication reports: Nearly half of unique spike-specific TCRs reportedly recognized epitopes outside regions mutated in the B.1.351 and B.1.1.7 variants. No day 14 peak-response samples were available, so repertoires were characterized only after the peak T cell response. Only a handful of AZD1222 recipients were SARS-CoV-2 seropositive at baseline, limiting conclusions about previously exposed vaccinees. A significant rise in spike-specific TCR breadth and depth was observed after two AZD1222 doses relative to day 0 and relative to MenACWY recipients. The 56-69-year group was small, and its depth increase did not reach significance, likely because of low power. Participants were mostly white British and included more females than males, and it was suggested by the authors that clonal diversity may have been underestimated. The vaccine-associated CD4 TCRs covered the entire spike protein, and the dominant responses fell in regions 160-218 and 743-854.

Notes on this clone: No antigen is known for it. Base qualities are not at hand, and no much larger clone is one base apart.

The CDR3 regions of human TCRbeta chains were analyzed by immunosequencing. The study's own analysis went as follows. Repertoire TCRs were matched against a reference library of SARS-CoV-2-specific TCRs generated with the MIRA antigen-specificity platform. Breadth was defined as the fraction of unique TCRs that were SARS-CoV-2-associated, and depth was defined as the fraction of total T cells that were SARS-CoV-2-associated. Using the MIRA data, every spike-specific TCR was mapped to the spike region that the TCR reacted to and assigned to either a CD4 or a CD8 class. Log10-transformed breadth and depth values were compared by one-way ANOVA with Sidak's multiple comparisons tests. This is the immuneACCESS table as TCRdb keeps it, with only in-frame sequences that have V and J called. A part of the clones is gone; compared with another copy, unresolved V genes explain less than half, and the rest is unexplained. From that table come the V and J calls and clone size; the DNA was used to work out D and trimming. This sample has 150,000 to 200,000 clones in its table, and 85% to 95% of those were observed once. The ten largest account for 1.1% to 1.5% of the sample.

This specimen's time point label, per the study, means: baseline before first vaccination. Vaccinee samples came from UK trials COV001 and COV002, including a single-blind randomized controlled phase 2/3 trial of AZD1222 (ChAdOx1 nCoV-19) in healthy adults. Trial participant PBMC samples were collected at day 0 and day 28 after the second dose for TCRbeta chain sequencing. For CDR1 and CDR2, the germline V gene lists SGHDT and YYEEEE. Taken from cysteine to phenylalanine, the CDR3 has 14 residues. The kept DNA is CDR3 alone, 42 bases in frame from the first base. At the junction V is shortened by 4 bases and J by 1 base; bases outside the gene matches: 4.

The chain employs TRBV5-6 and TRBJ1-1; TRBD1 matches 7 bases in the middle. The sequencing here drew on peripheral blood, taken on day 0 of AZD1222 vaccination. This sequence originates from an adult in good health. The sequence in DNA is TGTGCCAGCAGCCTCCGGGACAGGAACACTGAAGCTTTCTTT. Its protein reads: CASSLRDRNTEAFF.